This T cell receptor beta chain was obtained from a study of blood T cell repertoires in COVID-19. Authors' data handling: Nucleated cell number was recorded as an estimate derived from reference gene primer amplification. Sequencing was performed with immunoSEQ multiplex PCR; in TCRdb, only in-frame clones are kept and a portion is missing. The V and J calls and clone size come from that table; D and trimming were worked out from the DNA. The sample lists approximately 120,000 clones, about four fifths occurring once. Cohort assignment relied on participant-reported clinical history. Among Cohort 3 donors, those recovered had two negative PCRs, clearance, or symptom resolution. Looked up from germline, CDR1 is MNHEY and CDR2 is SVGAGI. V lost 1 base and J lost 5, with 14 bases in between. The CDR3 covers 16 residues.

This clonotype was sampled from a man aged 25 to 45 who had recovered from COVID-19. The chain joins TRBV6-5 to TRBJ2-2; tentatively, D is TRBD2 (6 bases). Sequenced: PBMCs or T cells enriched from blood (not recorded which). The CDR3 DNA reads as TGTGCCAGCAGTTACTTTGGGGGGTTAGGGACCGGGGAGCTGTTTTTT. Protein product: CASSYFGGLGTGELFF.